The present T cell receptor (beta chain) was sequenced within a study of T cells after yellow fever vaccination. In its sample, this clonotype was seen a few times. Production of TCR cDNA was by 5'RACE template switching, which also added a universal primer site and UMIs. MiXCR, run by TCRdb on the 5' RACE reads, gives a single entry per CDR3 protein. This table has some 54,000 distinct CDR3 sequences, 6% to 8.5% appearing once. Study-wide results and caveats: Faster peaking, at day 5 versus 15, marked a secondary response that was weaker. The appearance of a small share of clonotypes in both CD4 and CD8 compartments was observed.

This receptor was obtained from a young man who received the YFV17D yellow fever vaccine. The sequencing here drew on CD8+ T cells not binding an NS4B(214-222) dextramer, sorted from PBMCs, taken about 49 days after the first yellow fever vaccination.

The CDR3, as DNA: TGTGCCAGCAGCTCCCACGCGGTCGAGCAGTTCTTC. Residues: CASSSHAVEQFF. The rearrangement uses TRBV11-2 and TRBJ2-1, with unresolved D. This CDR3 has 12 residues. The ends were cut back, 4 bases at V and 10 bases at J, with 11 bases in the middle. Per the germline V gene, CDR1 is SGHAT and CDR2 is FQNNGV.